Included here is one T cell receptor (beta chain) sequence, with context. No antigen is known for it. The germline gene is not matched at one end of the junction; a read error may be the cause. CDR1 is GTSNPN, CDR2 SVGIG, per germline (reference sequence). This CDR3 comprises 11 residues. The library came from three nested PCR rounds adapted from ARM-PCR protocols. TCRdb independently ran MiXCR on the multiplex PCR reads; one entry per CDR3 protein. Of about 48,000 distinct CDR3 sequences in the sample, 64% were seen once. This specimen belongs to a study of tumor and adjacent non-tumor tissue in lung cancer. About the research overall: The cohort had approximately 13 adenocarcinoma, 2 squamous cell and 1 small cell patients. The patients, 10 to 11 men and roughly 5 women, were about 30 to 76 with stage I to III disease. Study observations and caveats: Tumor repertoires had a smaller top 100 clone share than normal lung.

RNA was extracted from bulk tissue without any cell sorting. This non-tumor lung sample came from over 3 cm beyond the tumor edge. The chain is built from TRBV30 and TRBJ2-3; D not certain. The sequence came from a woman aged 70-85 years with non-small cell lung cancer. Source material: distant non-tumor lung tissue. CDR3: CAWSRPDTRYF. CDR3 nucleotides: TGTGCCTGGAGCAGGCCTGATACGCGGTATTTT.